This T cell receptor beta chain was identified during a study of T cells in Graves' hyperthyroidism and ophthalmopathy. Regions amplified from RNA transcripts were the TCR beta CDR3 regions. Researchers ran a first-round RT-PCR on the TCR CDR3 using the HTBI primer set. TCRdb fed the multiplex PCR reads into MiXCR, producing one record per CDR3 protein. The sample holds fewer than 450,000 distinct CDR3 sequences; about an eighth are singletons and the top ten take around 28%. This clonotype was observed at least ten times. The antigen remains undetermined. CDR3 length equals 16 residues. In germline, CDR1 is MNHEY, CDR2 SMNVEV (reference sequence). V was trimmed by 8 bases and J by 4 bases, leaving 21 bases between them. Study observations and caveats: A median around 6 months before onset, the model predicted ophthalmopathy.

Patients having uncontrolled infection, another autoimmune disease, pregnancy or lactation were not included. The source of the PBMCs was over 8.5 ml of fresh peripheral blood. This receptor was taken from a man in his fifties or sixties with Graves' ophthalmopathy. This chain links TRBV27 with TRBJ2-1, with a tentative D call TRBD2 (6 bases). Sample: blood. This CDR3 is CASPFGPSEQYNEQFF. As DNA, the CDR3 is TGTGCCAGCCCTTTTGGTCCTAGCGAACAGTACAATGAGCAGTTCTTC.